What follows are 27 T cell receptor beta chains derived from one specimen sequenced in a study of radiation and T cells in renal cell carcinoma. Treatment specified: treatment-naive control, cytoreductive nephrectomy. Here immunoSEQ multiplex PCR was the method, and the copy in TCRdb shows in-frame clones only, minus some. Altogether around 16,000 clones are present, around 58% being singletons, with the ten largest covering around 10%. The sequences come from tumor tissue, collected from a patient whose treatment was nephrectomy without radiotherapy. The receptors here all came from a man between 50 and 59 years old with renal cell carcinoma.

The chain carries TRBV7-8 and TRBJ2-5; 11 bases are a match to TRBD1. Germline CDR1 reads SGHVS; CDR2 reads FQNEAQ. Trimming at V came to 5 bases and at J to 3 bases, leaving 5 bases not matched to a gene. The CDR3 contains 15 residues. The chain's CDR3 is CASSHRDRGKETQYF. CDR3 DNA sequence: TGTGCCAGCAGCCATCGGGACAGGGGGAAAGAGACCCAGTACTTC.

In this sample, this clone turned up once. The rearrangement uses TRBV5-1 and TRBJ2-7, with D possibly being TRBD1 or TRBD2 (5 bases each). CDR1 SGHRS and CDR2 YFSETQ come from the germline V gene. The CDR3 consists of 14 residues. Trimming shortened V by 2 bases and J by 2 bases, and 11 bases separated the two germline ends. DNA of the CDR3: TGCGCCAGCAGCTTCCGGGACGTCCCCTACGAGCAGTACTTC. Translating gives CASSFRDVPYEQYF.

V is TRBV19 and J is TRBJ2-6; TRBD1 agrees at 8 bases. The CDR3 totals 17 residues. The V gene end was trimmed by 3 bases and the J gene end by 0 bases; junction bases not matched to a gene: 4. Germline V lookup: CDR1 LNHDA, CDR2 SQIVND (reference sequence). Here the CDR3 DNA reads TGTGCCAGTAGTATCGGGACAGGTAGCTCTGGGGCCAACGTCCTGACTTTC. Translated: CASSIGTGSSGANVLTF.

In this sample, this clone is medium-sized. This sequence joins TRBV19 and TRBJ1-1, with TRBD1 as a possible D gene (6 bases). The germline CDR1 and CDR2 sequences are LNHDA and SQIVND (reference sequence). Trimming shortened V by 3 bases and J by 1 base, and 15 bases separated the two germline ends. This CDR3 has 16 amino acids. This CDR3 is CASSMEAWGQNTEAFF. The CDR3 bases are TGTGCCAGTAGTATGGAGGCCTGGGGGCAGAACACTGAAGCTTTCTTT.

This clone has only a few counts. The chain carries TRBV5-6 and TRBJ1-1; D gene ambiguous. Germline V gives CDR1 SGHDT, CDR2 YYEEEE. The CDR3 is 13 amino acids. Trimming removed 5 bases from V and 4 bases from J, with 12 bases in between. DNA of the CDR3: TGTGCCAGCAGTCCCATCGGCGCCACTGAAGCTTTCTTT. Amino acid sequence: CASSPIGATEAFF.

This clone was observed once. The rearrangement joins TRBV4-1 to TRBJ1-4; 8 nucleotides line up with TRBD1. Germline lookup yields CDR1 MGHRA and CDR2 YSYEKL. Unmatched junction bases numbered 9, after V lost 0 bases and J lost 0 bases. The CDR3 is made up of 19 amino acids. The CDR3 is CASSQERTGRGATNEKLFF. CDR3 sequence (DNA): TGCGCCAGCAGCCAAGAGCGGACAGGGAGGGGGGCAACTAATGAAAAACTGTTTTTT.

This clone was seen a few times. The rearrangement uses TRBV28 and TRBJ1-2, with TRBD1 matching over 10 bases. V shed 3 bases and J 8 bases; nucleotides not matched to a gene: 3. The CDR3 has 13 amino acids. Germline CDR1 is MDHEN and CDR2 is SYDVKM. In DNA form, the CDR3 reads TGTGCCAGCAGTTTGGGACAGGGGAGCGGCTACACCTTC. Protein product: CASSLGQGSGYTF.

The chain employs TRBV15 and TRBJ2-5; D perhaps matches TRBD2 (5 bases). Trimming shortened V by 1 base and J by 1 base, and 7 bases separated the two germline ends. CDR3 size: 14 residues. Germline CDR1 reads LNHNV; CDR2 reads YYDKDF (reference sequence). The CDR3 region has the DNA TGTGCCACCAGCAGAGGGAGCGGCCAAGAGACCCAGTACTTC. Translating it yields CATSRGSGQETQYF.

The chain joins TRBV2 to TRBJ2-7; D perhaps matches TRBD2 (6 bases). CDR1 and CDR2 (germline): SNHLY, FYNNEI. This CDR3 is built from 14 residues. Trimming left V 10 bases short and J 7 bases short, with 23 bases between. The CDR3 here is CAISGKPGGGEQYF. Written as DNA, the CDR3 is TGTGCCATCTCCGGGAAGCCGGGTGGGGGGGAGCAGTACTTC. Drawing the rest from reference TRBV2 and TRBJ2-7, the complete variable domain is EPEVTQTPSHQVTQMGQEVILRCVPISNHLYFYWYRQILGQKVEFLVSFYNNEISEKSEIFDDQFSVERPDGSNFTLKIRSTKLEDSAMYFCAISGKPGGGEQYFGPGTRLTVT.

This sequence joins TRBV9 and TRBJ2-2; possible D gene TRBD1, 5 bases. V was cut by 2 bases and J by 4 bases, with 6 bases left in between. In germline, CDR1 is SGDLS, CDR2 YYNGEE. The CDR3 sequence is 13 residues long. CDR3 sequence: CASSVDSTGELFF. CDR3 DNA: TGTGCCAGCAGCGTTGACAGCACCGGGGAGCTGTTTTTT.

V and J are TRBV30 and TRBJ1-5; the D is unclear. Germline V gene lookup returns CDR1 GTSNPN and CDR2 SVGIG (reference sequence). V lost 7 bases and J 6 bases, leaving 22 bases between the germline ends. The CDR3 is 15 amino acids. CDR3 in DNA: TGTGCCTCCGACCCCGGAGCAGGCCCGGGTCAGCCCCAGCATTTT. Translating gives CASDPGAGPGQPQHF.

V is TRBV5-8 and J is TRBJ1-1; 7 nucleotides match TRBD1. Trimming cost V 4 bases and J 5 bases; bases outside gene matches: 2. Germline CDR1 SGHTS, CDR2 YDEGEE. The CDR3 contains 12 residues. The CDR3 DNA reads TGTGCCAGCAGCCTCAGGGGGACTGAAGCTTTCTTT. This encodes CASSLRGTEAFF.

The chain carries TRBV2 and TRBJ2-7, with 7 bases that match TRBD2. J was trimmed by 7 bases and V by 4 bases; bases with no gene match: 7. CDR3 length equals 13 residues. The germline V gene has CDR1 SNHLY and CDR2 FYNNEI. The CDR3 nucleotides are TGTGCCAGCAGTGTCGGGCAGGGACTAGAGCAGTACTTC. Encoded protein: CASSVGQGLEQYF.

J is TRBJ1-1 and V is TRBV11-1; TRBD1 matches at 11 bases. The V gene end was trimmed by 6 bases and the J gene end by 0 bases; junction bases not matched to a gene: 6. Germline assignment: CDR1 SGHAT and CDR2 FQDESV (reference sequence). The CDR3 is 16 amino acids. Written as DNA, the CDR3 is TGTGCCAGCAGGAGGTGGGACAGGGGGATGAACACTGAAGCTTTCTTT. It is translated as CASRRWDRGMNTEAFF.

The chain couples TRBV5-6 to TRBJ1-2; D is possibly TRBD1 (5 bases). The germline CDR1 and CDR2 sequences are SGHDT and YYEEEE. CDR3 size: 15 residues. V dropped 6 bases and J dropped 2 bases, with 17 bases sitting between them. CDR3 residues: CASTWGERGNYGYTF. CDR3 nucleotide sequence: TGTGCCAGCACGTGGGGGGAAAGGGGAAACTATGGCTACACCTTC. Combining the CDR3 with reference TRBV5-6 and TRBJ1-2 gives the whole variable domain DAGVTQSPTHLIKTRGQQVTLRCSPKSGHDTVSWYQQALGQGPQFIFQYYEEEERQRGNFPDRFSGHQFPNYSSELNVNALLLGDSALYLCASTWGERGNYGYTFGSGTRLTVV.

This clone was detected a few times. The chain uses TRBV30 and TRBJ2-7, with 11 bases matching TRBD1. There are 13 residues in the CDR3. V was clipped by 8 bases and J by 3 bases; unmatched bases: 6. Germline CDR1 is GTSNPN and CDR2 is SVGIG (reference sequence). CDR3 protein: CAGTGTGGYEQYF. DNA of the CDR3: TGTGCCGGCACCGGGACAGGGGGCTACGAGCAGTACTTC. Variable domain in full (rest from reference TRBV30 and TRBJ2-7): SQTIHQWPATLVQPVGSPLSLECTVEGTSNPNLYWYRQAAGRGLQLLFYSVGIGQISSEVPQNLSASRPQDRQFILSSKKLLLSDSGFYLCAGTGTGGYEQYFGPGTRLTVT.

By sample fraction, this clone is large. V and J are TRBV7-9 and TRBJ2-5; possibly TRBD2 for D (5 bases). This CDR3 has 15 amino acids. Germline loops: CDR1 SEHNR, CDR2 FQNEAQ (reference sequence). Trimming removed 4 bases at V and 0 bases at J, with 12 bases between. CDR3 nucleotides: TGTGCCAGCAGCTCCCAGACTATGTACCAAGAGACCCAGTACTTC. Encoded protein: CASSSQTMYQETQYF.

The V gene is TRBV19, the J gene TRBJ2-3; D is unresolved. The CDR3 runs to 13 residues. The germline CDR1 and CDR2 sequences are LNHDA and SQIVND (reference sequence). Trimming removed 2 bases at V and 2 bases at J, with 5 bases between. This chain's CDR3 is CASSITYTDTQYF. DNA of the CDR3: TGTGCCAGTAGTATAACTTACACAGATACGCAGTATTTT.

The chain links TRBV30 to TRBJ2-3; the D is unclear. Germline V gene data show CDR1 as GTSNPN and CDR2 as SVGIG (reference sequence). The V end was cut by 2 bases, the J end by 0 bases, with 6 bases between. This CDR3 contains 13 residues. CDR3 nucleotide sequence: TGTGCCTGGAGTCCGGACAGCACAGATACGCAGTATTTT. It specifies CAWSPDSTDTQYF.

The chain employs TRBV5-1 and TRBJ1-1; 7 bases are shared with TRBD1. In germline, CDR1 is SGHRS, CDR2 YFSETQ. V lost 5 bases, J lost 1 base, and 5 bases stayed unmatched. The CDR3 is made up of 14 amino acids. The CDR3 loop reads CASRSRQGNTEAFF. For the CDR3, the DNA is TGCGCCAGCAGATCACGACAGGGGAACACTGAAGCTTTCTTT.

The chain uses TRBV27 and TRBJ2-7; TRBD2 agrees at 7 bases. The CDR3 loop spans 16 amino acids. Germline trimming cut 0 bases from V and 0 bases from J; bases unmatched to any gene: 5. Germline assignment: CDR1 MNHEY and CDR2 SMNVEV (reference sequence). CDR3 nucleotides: TGTGCCAGCAGTTTATCGCGGGGGACGATCTCCTACGAGCAGTACTTC. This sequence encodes CASSLSRGTISYEQYF.

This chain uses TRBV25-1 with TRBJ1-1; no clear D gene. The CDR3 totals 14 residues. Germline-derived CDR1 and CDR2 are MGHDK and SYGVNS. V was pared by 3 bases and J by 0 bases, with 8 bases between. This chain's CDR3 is CASSDRSLNTEAFF. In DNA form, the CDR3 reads TGTGCCAGCAGTGATCGGAGTTTGAACACTGAAGCTTTCTTT.

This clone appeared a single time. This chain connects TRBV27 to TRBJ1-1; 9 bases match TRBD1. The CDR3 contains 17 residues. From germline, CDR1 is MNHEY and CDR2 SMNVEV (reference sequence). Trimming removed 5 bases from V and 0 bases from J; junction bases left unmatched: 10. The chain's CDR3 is CASSAWTGVGMNTEAFF. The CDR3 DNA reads TGTGCCAGCAGTGCCTGGACAGGGGTTGGCATGAACACTGAAGCTTTCTTT.

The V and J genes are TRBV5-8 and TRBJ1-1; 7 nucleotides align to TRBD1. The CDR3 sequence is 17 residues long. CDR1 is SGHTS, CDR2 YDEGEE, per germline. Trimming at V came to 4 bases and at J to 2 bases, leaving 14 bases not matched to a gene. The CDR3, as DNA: TGTGCCAGCAGCAAATACGTCCGGACAGGTGGAAACACTGAAGCTTTCTTT. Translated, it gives CASSKYVRTGGNTEAFF.

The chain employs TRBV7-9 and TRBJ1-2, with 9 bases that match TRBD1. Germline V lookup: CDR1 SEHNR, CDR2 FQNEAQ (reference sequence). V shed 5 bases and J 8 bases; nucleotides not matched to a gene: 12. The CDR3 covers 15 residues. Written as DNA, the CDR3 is TGTGCCAGCAGCCCCGACGAGGGGGACAGGGTCGGCTACACCTTC. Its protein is CASSPDEGDRVGYTF.

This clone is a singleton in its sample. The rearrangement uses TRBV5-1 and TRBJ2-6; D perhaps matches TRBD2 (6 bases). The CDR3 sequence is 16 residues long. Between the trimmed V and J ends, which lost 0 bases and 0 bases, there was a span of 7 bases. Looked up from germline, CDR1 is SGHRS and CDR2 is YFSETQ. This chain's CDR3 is CASSLVGSSGANVLTF. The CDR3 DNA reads TGCGCCAGCAGCTTGGTCGGGAGCTCTGGGGCCAACGTCCTGACTTTC.

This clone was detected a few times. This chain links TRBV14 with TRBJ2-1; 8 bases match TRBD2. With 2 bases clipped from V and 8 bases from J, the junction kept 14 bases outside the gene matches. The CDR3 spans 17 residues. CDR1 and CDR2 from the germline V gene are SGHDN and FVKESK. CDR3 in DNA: TGTGCCAGCAGCCAATCCTCGGGGACTAGGAGGTTGGATGAGCAGTTCTTC. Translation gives CASSQSSGTRRLDEQFF. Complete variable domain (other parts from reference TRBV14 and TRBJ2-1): EAGVTQFPSHSVIEKGQTVTLRCDPISGHDNLYWYRRVMGKEIKFLLHFVKESKQDESGMPNNRFLAERTGGTYSTLKVQPAELEDSGVYFCASSQSSGTRRLDEQFFGPGTRLTVL.